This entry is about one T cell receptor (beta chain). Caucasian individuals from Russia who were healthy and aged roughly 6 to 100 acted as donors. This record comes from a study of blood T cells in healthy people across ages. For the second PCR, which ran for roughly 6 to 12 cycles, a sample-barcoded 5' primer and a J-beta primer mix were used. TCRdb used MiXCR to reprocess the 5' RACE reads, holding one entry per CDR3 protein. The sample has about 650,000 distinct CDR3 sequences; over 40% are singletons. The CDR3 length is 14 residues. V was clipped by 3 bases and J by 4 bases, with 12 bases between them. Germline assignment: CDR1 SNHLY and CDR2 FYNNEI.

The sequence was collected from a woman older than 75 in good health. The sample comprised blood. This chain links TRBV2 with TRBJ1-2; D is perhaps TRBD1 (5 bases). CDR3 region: CASSEFGTFYGYTF. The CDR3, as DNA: TGTGCCAGCAGTGAGTTTGGGACGTTCTATGGCTACACCTTC.